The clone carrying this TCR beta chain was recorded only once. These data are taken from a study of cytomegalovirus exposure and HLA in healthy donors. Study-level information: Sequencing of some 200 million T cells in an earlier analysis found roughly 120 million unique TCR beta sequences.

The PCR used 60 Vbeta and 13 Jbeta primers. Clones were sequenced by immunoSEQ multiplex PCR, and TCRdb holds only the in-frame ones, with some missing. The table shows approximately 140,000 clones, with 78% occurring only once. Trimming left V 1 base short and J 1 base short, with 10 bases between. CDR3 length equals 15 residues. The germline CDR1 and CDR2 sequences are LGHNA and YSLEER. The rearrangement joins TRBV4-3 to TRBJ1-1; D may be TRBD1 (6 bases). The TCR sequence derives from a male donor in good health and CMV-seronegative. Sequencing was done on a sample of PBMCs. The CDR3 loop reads CASSQVQGQNTEAFF. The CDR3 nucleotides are TGCGCCAGCAGCCAAGTGCAGGGGCAGAACACTGAAGCTTTCTTT.